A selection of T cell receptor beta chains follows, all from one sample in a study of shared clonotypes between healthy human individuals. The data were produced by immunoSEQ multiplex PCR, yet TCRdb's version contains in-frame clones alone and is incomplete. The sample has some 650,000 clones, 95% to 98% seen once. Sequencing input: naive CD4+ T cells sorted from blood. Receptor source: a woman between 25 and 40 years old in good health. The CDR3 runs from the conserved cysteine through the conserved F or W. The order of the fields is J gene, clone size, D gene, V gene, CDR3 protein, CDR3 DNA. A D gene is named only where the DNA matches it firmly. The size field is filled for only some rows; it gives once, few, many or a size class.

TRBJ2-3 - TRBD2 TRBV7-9 CASSLTTSGRPYSTDTQYF TGTGCCAGCAGCTTAACCACTAGCGGGAGGCCCTATAGCACAGATACGCAGTATTTT
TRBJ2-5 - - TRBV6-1 CASSVRVLETQYF TGTGCCAGCAGTGTTCGAGTTTTGGAGACCCAGTACTTC
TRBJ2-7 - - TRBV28 CASARPQGSDEQYF TGTGCCAGCGCACGGCCCCAGGGGAGCGACGAGCAGTACTTC
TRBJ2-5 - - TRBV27 CASSFRVETQYF TGTGCCAGCAGTTTCAGGGTGGAGACCCAGTACTTC
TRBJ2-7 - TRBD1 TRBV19 CASSKQGVSYEQYF TGTGCCAGTAGTAAACAGGGGGTCTCCTACGAGCAGTACTTC
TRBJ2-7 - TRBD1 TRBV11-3 CASSLEGQDMFYEQYF TGTGCCAGCAGCCTAGAGGGACAGGACATGTTCTACGAGCAGTACTTC
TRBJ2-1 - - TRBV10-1 CASSEGPPGVNEQFF TGCGCCAGCAGTGAAGGGCCCCCCGGGGTCAATGAGCAGTTCTTC
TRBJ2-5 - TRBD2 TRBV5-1 CASSPREGLETQYF TGCGCCAGCAGCCCGCGGGAGGGCCTCGAGACCCAGTACTTC
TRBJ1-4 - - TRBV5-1 CASSSIAGTSNEKLFF TGCGCCAGCAGCTCAATCGCCGGGACAAGTAATGAAAAACTGTTTTTT
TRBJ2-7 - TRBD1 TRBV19 CASSARQGKNFDEQYF TGTGCCAGTAGTGCCAGACAGGGTAAAAATTTTGACGAGCAGTACTTC
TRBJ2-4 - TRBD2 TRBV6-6 CASSLAGAKNIQYF TGTGCCAGCAGTCTAGCGGGGGCCAAAAACATTCAGTACTTC
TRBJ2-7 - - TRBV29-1 CSVRDSYEQYF TGCAGCGTTCGAGACTCCTACGAGCAGTACTTC
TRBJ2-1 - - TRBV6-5 CASSYGSHNEQFF TGTGCCAGCAGTTACGGGTCACACAATGAGCAGTTCTTC
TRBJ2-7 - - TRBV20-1 CSAVGNYEQYF TGCAGTGCAGTCGGGAACTACGAGCAGTACTTC
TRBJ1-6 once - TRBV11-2 CASSLQAHSYNSPLHF TGTGCCAGCAGCTTACAGGCACATTCCTATAATTCACCCCTCCACTTT
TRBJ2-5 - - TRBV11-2 CASSLAHQETQYF TGTGCCAGCAGCTTAGCCCACCAAGAGACCCAGTACTTC
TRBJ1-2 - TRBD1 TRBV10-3 CAISGGRTGQSNTF TGTGCCATCAGTGGGGGGAGAACGGGACAGTCTAACACCTTC
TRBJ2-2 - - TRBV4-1 CASSQEPRSTGELFF TGCGCCAGCAGCCAAGAGCCGCGGAGCACCGGGGAGCTGTTTTTT
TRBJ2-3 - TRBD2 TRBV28 CASSSNSPGGRSDTQYF TGTGCCAGCAGTTCCAATTCCCCGGGGGGGAGGTCAGATACGCAGTATTTT
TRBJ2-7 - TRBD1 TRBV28 CASSWGQGTYEQYF TGTGCCAGCAGTTGGGGACAGGGGACCTACGAGCAGTACTTC
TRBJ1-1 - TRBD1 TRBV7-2 CASSLRQGPPNTEAFF TGTGCCAGCAGCTTAAGACAGGGGCCCCCGAACACTGAAGCTTTCTTT
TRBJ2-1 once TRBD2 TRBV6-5 CASSYLLAGGPPQQFF TGTGCCAGCAGTTACCTCCTGGCGGGAGGACCGCCTCAGCAGTTCTTC
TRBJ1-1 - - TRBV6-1 CASSEFMYRVDSNTEAFF TGTGCCAGCAGTGAATTTATGTACAGGGTGGATTCGAACACTGAAGCTTTCTTT
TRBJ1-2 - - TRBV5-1 CASSQTGTFQYGYTF TGCGCCAGCAGCCAAACCGGGACATTTCAGTATGGCTACACCTTC
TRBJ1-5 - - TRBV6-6 CASRELANSNQPQHF TGTGCCAGTAGGGAGTTAGCAAATAGCAATCAGCCCCAGCATTTT
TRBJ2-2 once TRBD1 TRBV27 CASSLGQGRDTGELFF TGTGCCAGCAGTTTAGGACAGGGTAGGGACACCGGGGAGCTGTTTTTT
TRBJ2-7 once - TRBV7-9 CASSLAPGGSEQYF TGTGCCAGCAGCTTAGCCCCGGGGGGCTCCGAGCAGTACTTC
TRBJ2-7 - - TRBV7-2 CASSLSYEQYF TGTGCCAGCAGCTTATCCTACGAGCAGTACTTC
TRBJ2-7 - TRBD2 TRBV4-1 CASSQPTSGAYEQYF TGCGCCAGCAGCCAACCGACTAGCGGAGCCTACGAGCAGTACTTC
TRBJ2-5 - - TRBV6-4 CASSRTVQETQYF TGTGCCAGCAGTCGGACTGTCCAAGAGACCCAGTACTTC
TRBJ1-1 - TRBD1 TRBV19 CASSWGTGRELNTEAFF TGTGCCAGTAGTTGGGGGACAGGGCGAGAGTTGAACACTGAAGCTTTCTTT
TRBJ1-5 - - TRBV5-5 CASSRLEGANQPQHF TGTGCCAGCAGCCGGCTGGAAGGGGCGAATCAGCCCCAGCATTTT
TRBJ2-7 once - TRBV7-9 CASSSDRWYEQYF TGTGCCAGCAGCTCAGACAGGTGGTACGAGCAGTACTTC
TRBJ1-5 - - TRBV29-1 CSVRDGNQPQHF TGCAGCGTCAGGGATGGCAATCAGCCCCAGCATTTT
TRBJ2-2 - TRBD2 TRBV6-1 CASRTSGRTGELFF TGTGCCAGTCGGACTAGCGGGAGAACCGGGGAGCTGTTTTTT
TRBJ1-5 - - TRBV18 CASSPTDLQPQHF TGTGCCAGCTCACCCACGGACTTGCAGCCCCAGCATTTT
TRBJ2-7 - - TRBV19 CASTSPRDPYEQYF TGTGCCAGTACCTCCCCGCGGGATCCCTACGAGCAGTACTTC
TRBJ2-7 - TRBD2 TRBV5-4 CASSLRTGTSGSYEQYF TGTGCCAGCAGCTTAAGAACCGGGACTAGCGGGAGCTACGAGCAGTACTTC
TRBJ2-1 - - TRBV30 CAWNSGPSEYNEQFF TGTGCCTGGAATTCGGGACCGTCCGAGTACAATGAGCAGTTCTTC
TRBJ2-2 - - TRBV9 CASRLDQNTGELFF TGTGCCAGCCGACTCGACCAGAACACCGGGGAGCTGTTTTTT
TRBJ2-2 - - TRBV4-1 CASSQYYMGLRTGELFF TGCGCCAGCAGCCAGTACTATATGGGACTCCGCACCGGGGAGCTGTTTTTT
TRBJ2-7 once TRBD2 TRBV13 CASSRASGTLYEQYF TGTGCCAGCAGCAGGGCTAGCGGGACCCTCTACGAGCAGTACTTC
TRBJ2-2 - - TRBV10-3 CAISARGAGELFF TGTGCCATCAGTGCGCGAGGGGCCGGGGAGCTGTTTTTT
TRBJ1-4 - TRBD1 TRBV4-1 CASSQPGTGVATNEKLFF TGCGCCAGCAGCCAACCCGGGACAGGGGTTGCAACTAATGAAAAACTGTTTTTT
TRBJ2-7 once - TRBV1 CTSSLNINGYEQYF TGCACCAGCAGCCTGAATATCAACGGCTACGAGCAGTACTTC
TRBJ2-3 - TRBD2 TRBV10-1 CASSGFLAGGPSSTDTQYF TGCGCCAGCAGTGGATTTCTAGCGGGAGGGCCTTCTTCGACAGATACGCAGTATTTT
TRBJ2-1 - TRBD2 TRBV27 CASSSQEAGGHNEQFF TGTGCCAGCAGTTCCCAGGAAGCGGGAGGACACAATGAGCAGTTCTTC
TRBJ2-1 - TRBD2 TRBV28 CASSWGGAGSKNEQFF TGTGCCAGCAGTTGGGGGGGAGCGGGATCGAAGAATGAGCAGTTCTTC
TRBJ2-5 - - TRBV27 CASSTIHRDQETQYF TGTGCCAGCAGTACCATTCACAGGGATCAAGAGACCCAGTACTTC
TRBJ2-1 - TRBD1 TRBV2 CASVNRGSYNEQFF TGTGCCAGCGTCAACAGGGGATCCTACAATGAGCAGTTCTTC
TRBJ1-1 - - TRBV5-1 CASSSGRNTEAFF TGCGCCAGCAGCTCGGGACGGAACACTGAAGCTTTCTTT
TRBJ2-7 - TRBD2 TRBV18 CASSPGLAGAGTYEQYF TGTGCCAGCTCACCGGGACTAGCGGGAGCAGGGACCTACGAGCAGTACTTC
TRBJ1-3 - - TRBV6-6 CASSYSGVTGNTIYF TGTGCCAGCAGTTACTCAGGAGTCACTGGAAACACCATATATTTT
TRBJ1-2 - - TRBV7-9 CASSILGQTANYGYTF TGTGCCAGCAGCATCCTAGGACAGACGGCTAACTATGGCTACACCTTC